This T cell receptor beta chain came from a study of Ad26.COV2.S vaccination and SARS-CoV-2 variants. About the research overall: Into the muscle, Ad26.COV2.S was dosed once or twice, 56 days apart.

The V gene's germline CDR1 is SGHRS and CDR2 YFSETQ. V was trimmed by 4 bases and J by 2 bases, leaving 18 bases between them. This CDR3 spans 16 amino acids. Noted treatment: 15 to 20 received Ad26.COV2.S at low or high dose, single or two shots; roughly five received placebo; per-sample allocation not given. After the first vaccine or placebo injection, samples were drawn on day 63. Aged 18-55 years, donor was enrolled in Boston around 2020. Vaccination used an Ad26 vector expressing Wuhan-strain SARS-CoV-2 spike. Assay: immunoSEQ multiplex PCR; the TCRdb copy retains only in-frame clones and omits some. The table lists some 370,000 clones, under 90% of them singletons, with around 7.3% in the top ten.

The sequence came from a person between 18 and 60 years old who received the Ad26.COV2.S COVID-19 vaccine or a placebo. The chain links TRBV5-1 to TRBJ2-5, with D perhaps TRBD1 or TRBD2 (5 bases each). The starting material was peripheral blood, obtained in a trial of Ad26.COV2.S vaccine versus placebo. CDR3 protein: CASSPPFGTLQETQYF. CDR3 nucleotides: TGCGCCAGCAGCCCCCCATTCGGGACGTTACAAGAGACCCAGTACTTC.